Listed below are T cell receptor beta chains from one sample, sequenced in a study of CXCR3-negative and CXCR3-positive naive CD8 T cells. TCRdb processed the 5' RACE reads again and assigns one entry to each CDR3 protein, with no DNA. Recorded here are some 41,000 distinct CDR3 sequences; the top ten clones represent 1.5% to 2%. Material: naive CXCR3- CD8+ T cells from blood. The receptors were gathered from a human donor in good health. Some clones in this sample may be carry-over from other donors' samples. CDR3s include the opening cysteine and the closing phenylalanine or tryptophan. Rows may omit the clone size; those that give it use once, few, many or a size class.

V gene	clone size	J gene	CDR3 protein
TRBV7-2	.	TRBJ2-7	CASSLAGDRGLYEQYF
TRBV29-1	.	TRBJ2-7	CSVEVWDRADEQYF
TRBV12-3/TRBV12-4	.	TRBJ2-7	CASSHGLARSYEQYF
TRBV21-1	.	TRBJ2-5	CASSLHYRDMGQETQYF
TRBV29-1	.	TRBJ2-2	CSVAENTGELFF
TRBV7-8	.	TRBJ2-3	CASSRYPGGSTDTQYF
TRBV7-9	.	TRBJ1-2	CASSPGTGDAFYGYTF
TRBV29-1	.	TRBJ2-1	CSEAPDLGNEQFF
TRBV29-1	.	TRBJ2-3	CSAVADFSTDTQYF
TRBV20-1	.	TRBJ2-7	CSARGQGYYEQYF
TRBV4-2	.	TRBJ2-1	CASSPSGRTYNEQFF
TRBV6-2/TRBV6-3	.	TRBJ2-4	CASRPIAKNIQYF
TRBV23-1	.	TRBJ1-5	CASSQRLVFFGQGAHDPQHF
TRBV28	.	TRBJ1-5	CASSFYAGGDQPQHF
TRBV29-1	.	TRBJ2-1	CSVEDWGQVDEQFF
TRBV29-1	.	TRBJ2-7	CSVLGQNDEQYF
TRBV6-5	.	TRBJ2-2	CASSSYVDGELFF
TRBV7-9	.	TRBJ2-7	CASSLVGFAGYEQYF
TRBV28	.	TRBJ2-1	CASSPGQRPTYNEQFF
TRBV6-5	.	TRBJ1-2	CASSYSEGAGHTF
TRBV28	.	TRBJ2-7	CASSPLRGTQTYEQYF
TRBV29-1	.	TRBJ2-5	CSGDGLAGVKGGLEETQYF
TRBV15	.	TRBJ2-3	CATSVRVTPQYF
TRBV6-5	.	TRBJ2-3	CATGPGGTDTQYF
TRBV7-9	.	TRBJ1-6	CASHDWGDRNNSPLHF
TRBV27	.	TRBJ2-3	CASSALSVSPPITDTQYF
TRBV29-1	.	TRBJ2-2	CSVEEGANTGELFF
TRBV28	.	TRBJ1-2	CASSLYLSGENGYTF
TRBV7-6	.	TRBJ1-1	CASSLVGGRPGHTEAFF
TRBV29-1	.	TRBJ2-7	CSVELAGNYEQYF
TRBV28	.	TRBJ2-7	CASSLYRGAYEQYF
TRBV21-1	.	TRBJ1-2	CASSKEGGDNGYTF
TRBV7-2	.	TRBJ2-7	CASSLGPHEQYF
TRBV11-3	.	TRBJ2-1	CASSLYFGGDPSYNEQFF
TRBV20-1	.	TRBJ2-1	CSARGQGEVAEQFF
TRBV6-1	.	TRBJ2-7	CASSELAESSYEQYF
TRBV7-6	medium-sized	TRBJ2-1	CAITHVGNEQFF
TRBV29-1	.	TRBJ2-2	CSVLNAGELFF
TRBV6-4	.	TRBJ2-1	CASSDSTGAYNEQFF
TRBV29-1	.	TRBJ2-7	CSASGTSGNDEQYF
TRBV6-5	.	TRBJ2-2	CASSLERGANTGELFF